This T cell receptor beta chain was recovered during a study of chemoradiotherapy in HPV16-positive cancers. The protocol was immunoSEQ multiplex PCR, while the TCRdb copy is restricted to in-frame clones and leaves out a portion. The table records approximately 400 clones, 65% to 90% of them present only once. This clone appeared a single time. V lost 1 base to trimming and J lost 5 bases, with 5 bases between them. Germline V gene data show CDR1 as SGHTA and CDR2 as FQGNSA. The CDR3 runs to 13 residues. The receptor was derived from a human donor with HPV-associated anogenital cancer. The chain employs TRBV7-2 and TRBJ2-2; D unresolved. The material was tumor tissue, obtained from a patient who underwent chemoradiotherapy. CDR3 DNA: TGTGCCAGCAGCTTAGGGGGAACCGGGGAGCTGTTTTTT. Translated, it gives CASSLGGTGELFF.